The text below deals with one T cell receptor beta chain. This record comes from a study of long-term antiretroviral therapy in people with HIV. A v3.0 immunoSEQ assay was performed at survey level. The repertoire was sequenced with immunoSEQ multiplex PCR; TCRdb's copy has only in-frame clones and lacks some. Here the sample spans 26,000 or so clones, approximately 90% being singletons. Germline CDR1 is MNHEY and CDR2 is SVGAGI. The length of the CDR3 is 14 residues. Trimming shortened V by 3 bases and J by 10 bases, and 13 bases separated the two germline ends. The sequenced sample was unsorted PBMCs, obtained 1.9 years after starting antiretroviral therapy. The TCR sequence derives from a woman aged 25 to 39 with HIV. The chain recombines TRBV6-5 with TRBJ1-6, with D unclear. The CDR3: CASSYEVLKSPLHF. Here the CDR3 DNA reads TGTGCCAGCAGTTATGAGGTCCTCAAATCACCCCTCCACTTT.